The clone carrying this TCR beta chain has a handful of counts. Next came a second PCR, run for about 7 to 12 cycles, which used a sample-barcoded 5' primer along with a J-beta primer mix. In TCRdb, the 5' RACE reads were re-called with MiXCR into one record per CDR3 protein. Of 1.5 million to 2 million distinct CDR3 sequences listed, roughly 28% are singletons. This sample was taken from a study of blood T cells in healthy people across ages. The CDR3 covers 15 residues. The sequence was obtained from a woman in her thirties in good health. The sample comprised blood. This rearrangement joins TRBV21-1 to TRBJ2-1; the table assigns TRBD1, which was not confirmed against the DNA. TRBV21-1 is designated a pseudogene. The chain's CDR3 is CASSKDGGAYNEQFF. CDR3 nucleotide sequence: TGTGCCAGCAGCAAAGACGGGGGGGCCTACAATGAGCAGTTCTTC.